This T cell receptor beta chain derives from a study of blood T cells in healthy people across ages. This CDR3 has 16 residues. Trimming at V came to 5 bases and at J to 1 base, leaving 7 bases not matched to a gene. Germline loops: CDR1 SGHTA, CDR2 FQGNSA. Sample-barcoded 5' priming and a J-beta primer mix drove a second PCR of 7 to 11 cycles. TCRdb called the 5' RACE reads again in MiXCR, with one record for every CDR3 protein. The sample lists about 560,000 distinct CDR3 sequences; 25% to 35% were seen once. Whenever a sample was processed, at least 6 million PBMCs were isolated. Separately, the same data were catalogued under a study of T cells of mothers and their children.

This sequence joins TRBV7-2 and TRBJ2-5; 10 bases align to TRBD2. Sequencing was done on a sample of blood. The TCR sequence derives from a boy under 10 years old in good health. The CDR3 nucleotides read TGTGCCAGCAGCCTACAGCGGGAGGGCCCCCAAGAGACCCAGTACTTC. This gives the protein CASSLQREGPQETQYF.